Presented here are 31 T cell receptor beta chains from one specimen sequenced in a study of blood T cell repertoires in COVID-19. Data came from immunoSEQ multiplex PCR; TCRdb stores just in-frame clones and leaves some out. The sample includes under 150,000 clones, 70% to 90% of them seen just once. Sequenced material: peripheral blood. The source is a woman aged 50 to 60 who had recovered from COVID-19.

This clone has just a few counts. The gene calls are TRBV12-3 or TRBV12-4 and TRBJ1-1; 7 nucleotides agree with TRBD1. The CDR3 sequence is 12 residues long. With V trimmed by 4 bases and J by 8 bases, 4 bases remained unmatched. CDR3 sequence reads: CASSYTTGEAFF. In nucleotides, the CDR3 is TGTGCCAGCAGTTACACGACAGGGGAAGCTTTCTTT.

The chain couples TRBV5-6 to TRBJ1-2, with 7 bases lining up with TRBD1. The V and J ends lost 4 bases and 7 bases, in that order; junction bases with no gene match: 13. The CDR3 is 15 residues long. CDR1 and CDR2 (germline): SGHDT, YYEEEE. In nucleotides, the CDR3 is TGTGCCAGCAGCCCGCGCCCTAGACAGGGATTTGGCTACACCTTC. Its protein product is CASSPRPRQGFGYTF.

This sequence joins TRBV7-8 and TRBJ1-1, with TRBD1 matching over 9 bases. The CDR3 sequence is 15 residues long. Germline V gene sequence: CDR1 SGHVS, CDR2 FQNEAQ. V was clipped by 0 bases and J by 6 bases; unmatched bases: 5. As DNA, the CDR3 is TGTGCCAGCAGCTTAGCCGGACAGGGGTTCCCTGAAGCTTTCTTT. This sequence encodes CASSLAGQGFPEAFF. Full variable domain (rest looked up from reference TRBV7-8 and TRBJ1-1): GAGVSQSPRYKVAKRGQDVALRCDPISGHVSLFWYQQALGQGPEFLTYFQNEAQLDKSGLPSDRFFAERPEGSVSTLKIQRTQQEDSAVYLCASSLAGQGFPEAFFGQGTRLTVV.

This rearrangement joins TRBV5-6 to TRBJ1-1; 7 nucleotides agree with TRBD1. The germline V gene has CDR1 SGHDT and CDR2 YYEEEE. After removal of 2 bases from V and 6 bases from J, the junction contained 10 bases not matched to a gene. The CDR3 has 15 residues. CDR3 coding DNA: TGTGCCAGCAGCTTTACAATAGACAGGGAGGCTGAAGCTTTCTTT. Its protein product is CASSFTIDREAEAFF.

To note about this clone: Within the sample, other DNA sequences also encode this same CDR3. The chain links TRBV7-2 to TRBJ2-7, with a weak D call TRBD1 (5 bases). Germline V gives CDR1 SGHTA, CDR2 FQGNSA. V was clipped by 4 bases and J by 4 bases, with 8 bases between them. This CDR3 contains 12 residues. The CDR3 spells CASSSQGYEQYF. DNA of the CDR3: TGTGCCAGCAGCTCCCAGGGATACGAGCAGTACTTC.

This clone occurred once. The chain uses TRBV5-1 and TRBJ2-3; 7 bases are a match to TRBD2. This CDR3 has 13 amino acids. In germline, CDR1 is SGHRS, CDR2 YFSETQ. J lost 4 bases, V lost 4 bases, and 3 bases had no gene match. This chain's CDR3 is CASSGGGPDTQYF. CDR3 nucleotide sequence: TGCGCCAGCAGCGGCGGGGGTCCAGATACGCAGTATTTT.

With respect to this clone: In the same sample, other DNA sequences code for this CDR3. The rearrangement uses TRBV7-9 and TRBJ1-1; 7 positions agree with TRBD1. There are 14 residues in the CDR3. Germline V CDR1 and CDR2: SEHNR, FQNEAQ (reference sequence). V was clipped by 5 bases and J by 0 bases; unmatched bases: 3. The CDR3 reads CASSPDRVNTEAFF. In DNA, the CDR3 is TGTGCCAGCAGCCCCGACAGGGTGAACACTGAAGCTTTCTTT.

In its sample, this clone was seen a few times. This rearrangement joins TRBV12-3 or TRBV12-4 to TRBJ1-2; 7 nucleotides agree with TRBD1. This CDR3 region has 13 residues. J gave up 4 bases and V 5 bases, and 4 bases lay outside the gene matches. CDR3 sequence reads: CASSEGQSYGYTF. CDR3 DNA: TGTGCCAGCAGTGAGGGACAGTCCTATGGCTACACCTTC.

The chain links TRBV9 to TRBJ1-2, with 12 bases lining up with TRBD1. This CDR3 comprises 14 residues. Germline CDR1 SGDLS, CDR2 YYNGEE. The ends lost 7 bases at V and 7 bases at J; junction bases unmatched: 8. The CDR3 DNA is TGTGCCAGCGGCGGCAGGGACAGGGGGCTTGGCTACACCTTC. It is translated as CASGGRDRGLGYTF.

This clone has only a few counts. The DNA for the CDR3 is TGTGCCAGCAGCTTAGGGGCTATACACGGTGAGCAGTTCTTC. It yields the protein CASSLGAIHGEQFF. V is TRBV11-3 and J is TRBJ2-1; no firm D call. The V gene's germline CDR1 is SGHNT and CDR2 YENEEA. The CDR3 runs to 14 residues. V was trimmed by 1 base and J by 9 bases, leaving 13 bases between them.

The J gene is TRBJ2-1, the V gene TRBV18; 8 bases match TRBD2. V shed 4 bases, J shed 9 bases, and the junction held 11 bases outside the gene matches. Germline V gene sequence: CDR1 KGHSH, CDR2 LQKENI. CDR3 length: 15 amino acids. CDR3 loop: CASSLAGGMYAEQFF. The CDR3 DNA sequence: TGTGCCAGCTCACTCGCGGGAGGAATGTATGCTGAGCAGTTCTTC.

The chain combines TRBV5-1 with TRBJ1-5; maybe TRBD1 (5 bases). Germline V gene data show CDR1 as SGHRS and CDR2 as YFSETQ. The CDR3 is 13 amino acids. V was pared by 2 bases and J by 5 bases, with 8 bases between. Here the CDR3 DNA reads TGCGCCAGCAGCTTAGCCAGGGATCAGCCCCAGCATTTT. This sequence encodes CASSLARDQPQHF.

This clone was seen repeatedly, ten times or more. The V call is TRBV28, the J call TRBJ1-1; TRBD1 matches 9 bases. The CDR3 sequence is 17 residues long. Trimming removed 4 bases from V and 1 base from J; junction bases left unmatched: 10. CDR1 is MDHEN and CDR2 is SYDVKM in the germline V gene. The CDR3 sequence: CASSSPGDRAGNTEAFF. The CDR3 DNA reads TGTGCCAGCAGTTCGCCCGGGGACAGGGCGGGGAACACTGAAGCTTTCTTT.

The V call is TRBV6-4, the J call TRBJ2-1; 14 bases match TRBD2. The germline gives CDR1 MRHNA, CDR2 SNTAGT. The CDR3 contains 18 residues. V shed 2 bases and J 8 bases; nucleotides not matched to a gene: 11. The chain's CDR3 is CASSDGPVGTSGSYEQFF. Written as DNA, the CDR3 is TGTGCCAGCAGTGACGGGCCGGTTGGGACTAGCGGGAGCTATGAGCAGTTCTTC.

CDR3 sequence (DNA): TGCAGCGTTGCGAGAGGGGGCTCCTACAATGAGCAGTTCTTC. Translating it yields CSVARGGSYNEQFF. This sequence joins TRBV29-1 and TRBJ2-1; maybe TRBD1 (6 bases). This CDR3 is 14 amino acids long. Germline V gives CDR1 SQVTM, CDR2 ANQGSEA. V lost 4 bases, J lost 0 bases, and 10 bases lay in between.

This clone turned up a few times. The CDR3 bases are TGTGCCAGTACTACCGGGACAGTCTATGGCTACACCTTC. Its translation: CASTTGTVYGYTF. The genes are TRBV6-5 and TRBJ1-2; 7 nucleotides line up with TRBD1. The junction had 8 bases not matched to a gene; V was cut back by 9 bases and J by 4 bases. The CDR3 consists of 13 residues. Germline V CDR1 and CDR2: MNHEY, SVGAGI.

The J gene is TRBJ2-5, the V gene TRBV15; D call uncertain. Germline loops: CDR1 LNHNV, CDR2 YYDKDF (reference sequence). This CDR3 contains 17 residues. Trimming removed 0 bases from V and 5 bases from J, with 19 bases in between. The CDR3 sequence is CATSRDVPARWVETQYF. The CDR3 DNA reads TGTGCCACCAGCAGAGATGTGCCAGCGAGGTGGGTGGAGACCCAGTACTTC. The whole variable domain, remainder taken from reference TRBV15 and TRBJ2-5, is DAMVIQNPRYQVTQFGKPVTLSCSQTLNHNVMYWYQQKSSQAPKLLFHYYDKDFNNEADTPDNFQSRRPNTSFCFLDIRSPGLGDTAMYLCATSRDVPARWVETQYFGPGTRLLVL.

This clone was recorded once. The chain combines TRBV27 with TRBJ1-6; TRBD1 might be the D (5 bases). This CDR3 is 15 amino acids long. Per germline, CDR1 MNHEY and CDR2 SMNVEV (reference sequence). V gave up 3 bases and J gave up 6 bases, with 12 bases separating them. The CDR3 sequence is CASSFAGTSNSPLHF. CDR3 in DNA: TGTGCCAGCAGTTTCGCCGGGACTAGTAATTCACCCCTCCACTTT.

This chain connects TRBV5-1 to TRBJ1-2; TRBD1 aligns across 8 bases. V shed 3 bases and J 0 bases; nucleotides not matched to a gene: 10. Per germline, CDR1 SGHRS and CDR2 YFSETQ. The CDR3 is made up of 17 amino acids. The CDR3 region has the DNA TGCGCCAGCAGCTCTGGGACAGGCCAGATATCTAACTATGGCTACACCTTC. Residues: CASSSGTGQISNYGYTF.

The V call is TRBV3-1 (or the pseudogene TRBV3-2), the J call TRBJ1-2; D not certain. Per germline, CDR1 LGHDT and CDR2 YNNKEL (reference sequence). The CDR3 contains 15 residues. The V gene lost 1 base and the J gene lost 8 bases, with 17 bases spanning the gap. In nucleotides, the CDR3 is TGTGCCAGCAGCCAAGTGAGGCGGGGTATTCACGGCTACACCTTC. This sequence encodes CASSQVRRGIHGYTF.

The chain recombines TRBV2 with TRBJ2-7, with a possible D match to TRBD1 (6 bases). The CDR3 has 15 residues. The germline V gene has CDR1 SNHLY and CDR2 FYNNEI. Trimming took 3 bases from V and 2 from J, leaving 14 bases between them. Here the CDR3 DNA reads TGTGCCAGCAGTGAGAGGGGACATCCAGCCTACGAGCAGTACTTC. Translating gives CASSERGHPAYEQYF.

This clone was seen more than once but under ten times. This chain links TRBV7-2 with TRBJ1-3; tentative D call: TRBD1 (5 bases). The CDR3 runs 14 residues. Per germline, CDR1 SGHTA and CDR2 FQGNSA. The ends were cut back, 6 bases at V and 2 bases at J, with 11 bases in the middle. The CDR3, as DNA: TGTGCCAGCAGACCCGGGGGGGCTGGAAACACCATATATTTT. Encoded protein: CASRPGGAGNTIYF.

This chain connects TRBV2 to TRBJ1-1, with TRBD1 matching 7 bases. The CDR3 covers 13 residues. In germline, CDR1 is SNHLY, CDR2 FYNNEI. V trimming: 6 bases; J trimming: 6 bases; junction bases outside the gene matches: 7. The CDR3 here is CASSTGDRAEAFF. CDR3 DNA sequence: TGTGCCAGCAGCACAGGGGATAGGGCTGAAGCTTTCTTT.

The rearrangement uses TRBV5-6 and TRBJ1-4, with 9 bases lining up with TRBD1. The CDR3 totals 15 residues. Per the germline V gene, CDR1 is SGHDT and CDR2 is YYEEEE. With 0 bases clipped from V and 6 bases from J, the junction kept 3 bases outside the gene matches. This CDR3 reads CASSLEWDRDEKLFF. DNA for the CDR3: TGTGCCAGCAGCTTGGAATGGGACAGGGATGAAAAACTGTTTTTT.

The V gene is TRBV7-2, the J gene TRBJ2-4, with 8 bases lining up with TRBD2. The germline V gene encodes CDR1 SGHTA and CDR2 FQGNSA. The V gene end was trimmed by 3 bases and the J gene end by 3 bases; junction bases not matched to a gene: 4. The CDR3 is 15 residues long. The CDR3 protein is CASSFGLAGKNIQYF. CDR3 DNA: TGTGCCAGCAGCTTCGGCCTAGCGGGCAAAAACATTCAGTACTTC.

The chain couples TRBV11-2 to TRBJ2-6, with 7 bases identical to TRBD1. This CDR3 contains 17 residues. Germline-derived CDR1 and CDR2 are SGHAT and FQNNGV. With 2 bases clipped from V and 4 bases from J, the junction kept 8 bases outside the gene matches. The CDR3, as DNA: TGTGCCAGCAGCTTACGCCAGGGACAGTTCGGGGCCAACGTCCTGACTTTC. It specifies CASSLRQGQFGANVLTF.

J is TRBJ1-1 and V is TRBV10-3; 8 bases match TRBD1. From germline, CDR1 is ENHRY and CDR2 SYGVKD. This CDR3 is built from 15 residues. V lost 5 bases and J lost 2; bases outside the gene matches: 7. CDR3 coding DNA: TGTGCCATCAGTTCAGGGGGCCGGGGCAACACTGAAGCTTTCTTT. The encoded protein is CAISSGGRGNTEAFF.

J is TRBJ2-1 and V is TRBV2, with 10 bases fitting TRBD2. V lost 8 bases, J lost 7 bases, and 11 bases stayed unmatched. The CDR3 has 15 residues. Germline assignment: CDR1 SNHLY and CDR2 FYNNEI. The CDR3 DNA is TGTGCCAGCGGCTCGGAGCGGGGGGGATCTAATGAGCAGTTCTTC. Encoded protein: CASGSERGGSNEQFF.

The chain is built from TRBV2 and TRBJ1-2; D call uncertain. CDR1 and CDR2 from the germline V gene are SNHLY and FYNNEI. Trimming shortened V by 6 bases and J by 1 base, and 6 bases separated the two germline ends. This CDR3 is 12 amino acids long. CDR3 in amino acids: CASRQNNYGYTF. The CDR3 DNA sequence: TGTGCCAGCAGACAGAATAACTATGGCTACACCTTC.

The chain has TRBV11-1 and TRBJ2-2, with unresolved D. V lost 5 bases, J lost 0 bases, and 13 bases lay in between. Germline V gene sequence: CDR1 SGHAT, CDR2 FQDESV (reference sequence). The CDR3 spans 16 residues. The CDR3 region has the DNA TGTGCCAGCAGCCCCCCTGAGGTTCCGAACACCGGGGAGCTGTTTTTT. Protein sequence: CASSPPEVPNTGELFF. Filled out from reference TRBV11-1 and TRBJ2-2, the complete variable domain reads EAEVAQSPRYKITEKSQAVAFWCDPISGHATLYWYRQILGQGPELLVQFQDESVVDDSQLPKDRFSAERLKGVDSTLKIQPAELGDSAMYLCASSPPEVPNTGELFFGEGSRLTVL.

This chain joins TRBV2 and TRBJ1-4; D remains ambiguous. This CDR3 is built from 12 residues. The V end lost 3 bases, the J end lost 8 bases, and 7 bases lay between the germline ends. Germline V gene lookup returns CDR1 SNHLY and CDR2 FYNNEI. The CDR3 is CASSEQAEKLFF. Here the CDR3 DNA reads TGTGCCAGCAGTGAGCAAGCCGAAAAACTGTTTTTT. The full variable domain, completed using reference TRBV2 and TRBJ1-4, is EPEVTQTPSHQVTQMGQEVILRCVPISNHLYFYWYRQILGQKVEFLVSFYNNEISEKSEIFDDQFSVERPDGSNFTLKIRSTKLEDSAMYFCASSEQAEKLFFGSGTQLSVL.